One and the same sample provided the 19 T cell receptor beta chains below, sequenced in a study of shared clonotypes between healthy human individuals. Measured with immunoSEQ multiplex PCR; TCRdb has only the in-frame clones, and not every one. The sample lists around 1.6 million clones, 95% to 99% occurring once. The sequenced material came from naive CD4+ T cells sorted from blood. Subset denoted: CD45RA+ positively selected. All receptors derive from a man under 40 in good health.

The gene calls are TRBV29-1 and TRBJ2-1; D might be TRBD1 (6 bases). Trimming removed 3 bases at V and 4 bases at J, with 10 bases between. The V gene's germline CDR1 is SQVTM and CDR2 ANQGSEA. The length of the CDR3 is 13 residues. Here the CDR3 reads CSVDEDSYNEQFF. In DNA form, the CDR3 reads TGCAGCGTTGATGAGGACAGTTACAATGAGCAGTTCTTC.

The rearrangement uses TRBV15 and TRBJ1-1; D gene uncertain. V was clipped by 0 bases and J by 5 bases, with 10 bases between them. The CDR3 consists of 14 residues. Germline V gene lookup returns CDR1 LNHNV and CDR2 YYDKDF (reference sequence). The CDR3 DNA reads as TGTGCCACCAGCAGAGATCCCTCGGAGACTGAAGCTTTCTTT. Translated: CATSRDPSETEAFF.

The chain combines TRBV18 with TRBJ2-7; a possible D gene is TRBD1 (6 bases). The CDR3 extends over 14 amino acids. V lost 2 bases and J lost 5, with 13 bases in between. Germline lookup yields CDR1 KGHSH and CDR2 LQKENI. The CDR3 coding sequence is TGTGCCAGCTCACCAACAGGGTTAAGCGACGAGCAGTACTTC. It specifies CASSPTGLSDEQYF.

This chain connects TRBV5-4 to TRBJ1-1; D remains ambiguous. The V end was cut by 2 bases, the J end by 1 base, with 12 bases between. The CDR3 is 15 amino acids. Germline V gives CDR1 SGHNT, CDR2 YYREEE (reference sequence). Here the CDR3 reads CASSFPKVGNTEAFF. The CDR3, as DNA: TGTGCCAGCAGCTTTCCTAAGGTGGGGAACACTGAAGCTTTCTTT.

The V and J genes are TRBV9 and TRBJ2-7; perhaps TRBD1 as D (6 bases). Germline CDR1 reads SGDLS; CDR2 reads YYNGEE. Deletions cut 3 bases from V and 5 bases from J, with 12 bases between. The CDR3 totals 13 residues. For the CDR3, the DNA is TGTGCCAGCAGCGCCCCGGACAGTCACGAGCAGTACTTC. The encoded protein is CASSAPDSHEQYF.

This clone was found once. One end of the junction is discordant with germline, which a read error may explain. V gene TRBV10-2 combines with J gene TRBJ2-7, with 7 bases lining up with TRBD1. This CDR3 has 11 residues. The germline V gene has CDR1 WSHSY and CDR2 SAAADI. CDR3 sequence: CASSEKDRSFF. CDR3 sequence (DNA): TGCGCCAGCAGTGAAAAGGACAGGTCTTTCTTC.

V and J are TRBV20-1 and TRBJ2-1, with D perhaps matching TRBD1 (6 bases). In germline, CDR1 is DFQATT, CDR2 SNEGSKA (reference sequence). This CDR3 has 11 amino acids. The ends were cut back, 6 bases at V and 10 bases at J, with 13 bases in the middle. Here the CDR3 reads CSARQVREQFF. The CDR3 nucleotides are TGCAGTGCACGACAGGTCCGCGAGCAGTTCTTC.

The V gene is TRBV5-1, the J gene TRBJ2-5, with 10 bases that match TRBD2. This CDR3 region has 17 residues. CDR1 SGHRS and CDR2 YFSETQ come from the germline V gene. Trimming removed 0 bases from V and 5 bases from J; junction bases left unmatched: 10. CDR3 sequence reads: CASSLGQETSGTETQYF. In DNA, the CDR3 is TGCGCCAGCAGCTTGGGGCAAGAAACTAGCGGGACGGAGACCCAGTACTTC.

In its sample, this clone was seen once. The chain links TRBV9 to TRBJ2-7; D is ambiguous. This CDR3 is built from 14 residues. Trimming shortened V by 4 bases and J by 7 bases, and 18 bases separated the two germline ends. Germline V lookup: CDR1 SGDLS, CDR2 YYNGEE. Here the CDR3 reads CASSPTGLLREQYF. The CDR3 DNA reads TGTGCCAGCAGCCCGACGGGCCTCCTTCGGGAGCAGTACTTC.

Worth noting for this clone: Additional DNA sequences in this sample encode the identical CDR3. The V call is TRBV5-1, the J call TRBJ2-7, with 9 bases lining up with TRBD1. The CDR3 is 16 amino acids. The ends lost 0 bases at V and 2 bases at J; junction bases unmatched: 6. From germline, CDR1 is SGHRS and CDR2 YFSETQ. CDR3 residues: CASSLAPGQGAYEQYF. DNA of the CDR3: TGCGCCAGCAGCTTGGCCCCGGGACAGGGAGCCTACGAGCAGTACTTC.

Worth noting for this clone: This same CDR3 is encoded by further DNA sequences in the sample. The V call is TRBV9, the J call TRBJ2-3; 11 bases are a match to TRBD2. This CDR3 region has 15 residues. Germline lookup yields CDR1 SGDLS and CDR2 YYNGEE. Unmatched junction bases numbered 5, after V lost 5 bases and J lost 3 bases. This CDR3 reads CASSGRLAGTDTQYF. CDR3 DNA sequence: TGTGCCAGCAGTGGGCGACTAGCGGGAACAGATACGCAGTATTTT.

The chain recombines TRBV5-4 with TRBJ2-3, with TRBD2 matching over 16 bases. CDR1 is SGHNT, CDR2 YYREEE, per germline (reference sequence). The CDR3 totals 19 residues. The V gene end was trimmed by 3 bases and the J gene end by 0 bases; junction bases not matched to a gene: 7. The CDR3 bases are TGTGCCAGCAGCTCGATACCGGGACTAGCGGGAGGGAGCACAGATACGCAGTATTTT. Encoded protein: CASSSIPGLAGGSTDTQYF.

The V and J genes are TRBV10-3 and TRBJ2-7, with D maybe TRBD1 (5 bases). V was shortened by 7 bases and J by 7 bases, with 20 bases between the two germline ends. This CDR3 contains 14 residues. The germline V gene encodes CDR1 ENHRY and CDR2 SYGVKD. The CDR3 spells CAITKTATPREQYF. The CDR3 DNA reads TGTGCCATCACCAAGACAGCTACCCCTAGAGAGCAGTACTTC.

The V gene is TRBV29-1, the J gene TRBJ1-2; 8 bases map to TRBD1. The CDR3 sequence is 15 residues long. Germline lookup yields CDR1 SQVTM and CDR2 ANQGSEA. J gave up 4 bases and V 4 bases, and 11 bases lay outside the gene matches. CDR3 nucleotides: TGCAGCGTTGTATGGCAGGGGGCCGGGAGCTATGGCTACACCTTC. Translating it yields CSVVWQGAGSYGYTF.

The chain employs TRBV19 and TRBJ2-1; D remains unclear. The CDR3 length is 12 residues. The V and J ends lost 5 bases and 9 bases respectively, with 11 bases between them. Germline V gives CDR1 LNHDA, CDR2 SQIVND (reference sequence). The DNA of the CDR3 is TGTGCCAGTAGTGACTTGGGGTTTGAGCAGTTCTTC. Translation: CASSDLGFEQFF. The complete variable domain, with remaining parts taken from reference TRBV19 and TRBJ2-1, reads DGGITQSPKYLFRKEGQNVTLSCEQNLNHDAMYWYRQDPGQGLRLIYYSQIVNDFQKGDIAEGYSVSREKKESFPLTVTSAQKNPTAFYLCASSDLGFEQFFGPGTRLTVL.

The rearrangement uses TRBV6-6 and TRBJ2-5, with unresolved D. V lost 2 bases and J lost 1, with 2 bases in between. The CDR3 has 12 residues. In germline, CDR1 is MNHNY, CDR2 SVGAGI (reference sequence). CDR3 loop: CASSYTQETQYF. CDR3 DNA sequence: TGTGCCAGCAGTTACACCCAAGAGACCCAGTACTTC.

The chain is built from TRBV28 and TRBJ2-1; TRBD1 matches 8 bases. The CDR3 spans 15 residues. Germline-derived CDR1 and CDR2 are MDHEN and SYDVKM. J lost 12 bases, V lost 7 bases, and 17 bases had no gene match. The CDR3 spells CASTQGALPRAGQFF. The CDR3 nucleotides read TGTGCCAGCACCCAGGGGGCGTTACCGCGGGCCGGGCAGTTCTTC. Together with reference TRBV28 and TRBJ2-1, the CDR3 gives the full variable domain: DVKVTQSSRYLVKRTGEKVFLECVQDMDHENMFWYRQDPGLGLRLIYFSYDVKMKEKGDIPEGYSVSREKKERFSLILESASTNQTSMYLCASTQGALPRAGQFFGPGTRLTVL.

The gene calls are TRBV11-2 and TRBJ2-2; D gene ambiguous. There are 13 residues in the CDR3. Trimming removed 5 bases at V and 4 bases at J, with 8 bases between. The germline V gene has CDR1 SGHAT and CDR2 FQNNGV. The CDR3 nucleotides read TGTGCCAGCAGCCCACTGGGCACCGGGGAGCTGTTTTTT. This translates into CASSPLGTGELFF.

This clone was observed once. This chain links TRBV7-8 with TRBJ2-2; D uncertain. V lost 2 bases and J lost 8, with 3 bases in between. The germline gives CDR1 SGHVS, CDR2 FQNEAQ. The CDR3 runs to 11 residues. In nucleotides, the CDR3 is TGTGCCAGCAGCTTACAAGGGGAGCTGTTTTTT. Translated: CASSLQGELFF.